What follows are 32 T cell receptor beta chains derived from one specimen sequenced in a study of beta chain features in type 1 diabetes. The investigators reverse transcribed all of the isolated RNA, so they sequenced expressed TCRB transcripts. Repertoires were generated with immunoSEQ multiplex PCR, while TCRdb's copy carries only in-frame clones and drops some. The repertoire holds around 250,000 clones, 27% seen once, with under 4.5% in the top ten. Sequenced: central memory CD4+ T cells from blood. The receptors stem from a man aged 25-45 years in good health.

This clone was counted only a few times. Other DNA sequences within the sample encode an identical CDR3. The chain joins TRBV29-1 to TRBJ2-6, with 9 bases matching TRBD1. CDR3 length: 16 amino acids. Germline CDR1 SQVTM, CDR2 ANQGSEA. The V segment lost 4 bases and the J segment 15 bases; nucleotides outside the gene matches: 19. CDR3 loop: CSVGAKQGAGGAGLTF. The CDR3 nucleotides are TGCAGCGTTGGGGCCAAACAGGGGGCTGGGGGCGCTGGCCTGACTTTC.

The V gene is TRBV4-2, the J gene TRBJ2-5, with D unclear. The CDR3 runs 14 residues. The V gene lost 0 bases and the J gene lost 4 bases, with 9 bases spanning the gap. The V gene's germline CDR1 is LGHNA and CDR2 YNFKEQ. The DNA of the CDR3 is TGTGCCAGCAGCCAAGATCGGGCCGCAGAGACCCAGTACTTC. Translated, it gives CASSQDRAAETQYF.

This sequence joins TRBV6-4 and TRBJ1-1; D remains ambiguous. The germline CDR1 and CDR2 sequences are MRHNA and SNTAGT. CDR3 length: 9 amino acids. The CDR3 here is CDLKTEAFF. DNA for the CDR3: TGTGACCTAAAGACTGAAGCTTTCTTT.

This chain uses TRBV18 with TRBJ1-2; 7 nucleotides align to TRBD1. CDR3 size: 13 residues. Unmatched junction bases numbered 0, after V lost 3 bases and J lost 2 bases. CDR1 and CDR2 (germline): KGHSH, LQKENI. The CDR3 loop reads CASSPDRNYGYTF. The CDR3 nucleotides read TGTGCCAGCTCACCGGACAGGAACTATGGCTACACCTTC.

This clone was seen more than once but under ten times. This chain connects TRBV30 to TRBJ2-7; maybe TRBD2 (6 bases). The V and J ends lost 0 bases and 5 bases respectively, with 14 bases between them. The CDR3 is 14 residues long. Germline CDR1 GTSNPN, CDR2 SVGIG (reference sequence). The CDR3 DNA reads TGTGCCTGGAGTGTTTGGGGGGTTCTCCACGAGCAGTACTTC. This encodes CAWSVWGVLHEQYF.

This clone was observed at least ten times. This chain connects TRBV7-2 to TRBJ2-5, with TRBD2 matching over 7 bases. The V gene end was trimmed by 5 bases and the J gene end by 2 bases; junction bases not matched to a gene: 8. The CDR3 is 15 residues long. Germline V gives CDR1 SGHTA, CDR2 FQGNSA. The CDR3 bases are TGTGCCAGCAGCCTCCGTGGAGCGGGACAAGAGACCCAGTACTTC. This encodes CASSLRGAGQETQYF.

This clone was seen only a few times. The chain couples TRBV30 to TRBJ2-5, with D perhaps matching TRBD2 (5 bases). Germline CDR1 and CDR2: GTSNPN and SVGIG (reference sequence). V was trimmed by 0 bases and J by 11 bases, leaving 13 bases between them. This CDR3 is 12 amino acids long. This CDR3 reads CAWSVVLWEQYF. Here the CDR3 DNA reads TGTGCCTGGAGTGTAGTACTATGGGAGCAGTACTTC.

The chain links TRBV6-5 to TRBJ2-7; D is possibly TRBD1 (6 bases). With 7 bases removed from V and 4 bases from J, the gap between germline ends came to 8 bases. CDR1 and CDR2 from the germline V gene are MNHEY and SVGAGI. There are 11 residues in the CDR3. CDR3 bases: TGTGCCAGCAATCAGGGGTACGAGCAGTACTTC. Residues: CASNQGYEQYF.

The rearrangement joins TRBV28 to TRBJ1-2; 11 bases agree with TRBD1. The V gene's germline CDR1 is MDHEN and CDR2 SYDVKM. The CDR3 runs 14 residues. J lost 1 base, V lost 7 bases, and 2 bases had no gene match. DNA of the CDR3: TGTGCCAGCAAAGGGACAGGGGGTAACTATGGCTACACCTTC. It codes for CASKGTGGNYGYTF.

V gene TRBV18 combines with J gene TRBJ2-1; no reliable D call. V lost 3 bases and J lost 10, with 13 bases in between. Germline V gives CDR1 KGHSH, CDR2 LQKENI. The CDR3 covers 13 residues. The DNA of the CDR3 is TGTGCCAGCTCACCCGAGCCCCTCCGGGAGCAGTTCTTC. This encodes CASSPEPLREQFF.

This clone was picked up many times. The genes are TRBV4-1 and TRBJ2-1; TRBD2 is a possible D gene (6 bases). The V end was cut by 1 base, the J end by 4 bases, with 11 bases between. Looked up from germline, CDR1 is MGHRA and CDR2 is YSYEKL. CDR3 length: 15 residues. CDR3 residues: CASSQGDWGYNEQFF. The CDR3 DNA reads TGCGCCAGCAGCCAAGGGGACTGGGGTTACAATGAGCAGTTCTTC.

V and J are TRBV7-2 and TRBJ2-1; D might be TRBD2 (6 bases). V was clipped by 7 bases and J by 0 bases, with 19 bases between them. This CDR3 spans 17 amino acids. The germline V gene has CDR1 SGHTA and CDR2 FQGNSA. CDR3 loop: CASIPPGGDFSYNEQFF. As DNA, the CDR3 is TGTGCCAGCATCCCCCCTGGAGGGGATTTCTCCTACAATGAGCAGTTCTTC. The whole variable domain, remainder taken from reference TRBV7-2 and TRBJ2-1, is GAGVSQSPSNKVTEKGKDVELRCDPISGHTALYWYRQSLGQGLEFLIYFQGNSAPDKSGLPSDRFSAERTGGSVSTLTIQRTQQEDSAVYLCASIPPGGDFSYNEQFFGPGTRLTVL.

This chain links TRBV28 with TRBJ2-2; 8 bases fit TRBD1. Germline V gives CDR1 MDHEN, CDR2 SYDVKM. The CDR3 is 14 residues long. J gave up 6 bases and V 9 bases, and 9 bases lay outside the gene matches. The CDR3 region is CASHRGSVSGELFF. The DNA for the CDR3 is TGTGCCAGTCACAGGGGGTCCGTTTCCGGGGAGCTGTTTTTT.

This clone occurred a few times. An end of the junction does not agree with germline; a read error may underlie this. The chain has TRBV10-3 and TRBJ2-3; possibly TRBD2 for D (6 bases). The CDR3 contains 11 residues. The germline V gene has CDR1 ENHRY and CDR2 SYGVKD. Here the CDR3 reads CAIREGGTQYF. The CDR3 bases are TGTGCCATCCGTGAGGGAGGTACGCAGTATTTT.

Regarding this clone: The sample holds other DNA sequences that translate to the same CDR3. This chain connects TRBV30 to TRBJ1-1; no definite D call. Germline CDR1 is GTSNPN and CDR2 is SVGIG (reference sequence). The CDR3 sequence is 12 residues long. Trimming left V 1 base short and J 7 bases short, with 10 bases between. CDR3 DNA: TGTGCCTGGAGTGCCACCGTAGGTGAAGCTTTCTTT. Its translation is CAWSATVGEAFF.

The genes are TRBV6-5 and TRBJ1-2, with 9 bases fitting TRBD1. Germline CDR1 reads MNHEY; CDR2 reads SVGAGI. Unmatched junction bases numbered 6, after V lost 6 bases and J lost 7 bases. CDR3 length: 13 residues. CDR3 region: CASRKGQGVGYTF. DNA of the CDR3: TGTGCCAGCAGGAAGGGACAGGGAGTTGGCTACACCTTC.

The chain is built from TRBV7-2 and TRBJ2-3; 14 bases are shared with TRBD2. The CDR3 sequence is 18 residues long. The V gene's germline CDR1 is SGHTA and CDR2 FQGNSA. The J segment lost 0 bases and the V segment lost 4 bases, leaving 6 bases of the junction unmatched. The DNA for the CDR3 is TGTGCCAGCAGCTCTCGACTAGCGGGGGGGCAAAGCACAGATACGCAGTATTTT. The encoded protein is CASSSRLAGGQSTDTQYF.

The genes are TRBV7-2 and TRBJ2-4, with D uncertain. The CDR3 spans 17 residues. V dropped 1 base and J dropped 0 bases, with 13 bases sitting between them. The germline CDR1 and CDR2 sequences are SGHTA and FQGNSA. The CDR3 loop reads CASSLDGRALAKNIQYF. The CDR3 DNA follows: TGTGCCAGCAGCTTAGACGGAAGAGCCCTAGCCAAAAACATTCAGTACTTC.

The chain couples TRBV7-9 to TRBJ2-7; D is possibly TRBD1 (6 bases). Germline-derived CDR1 and CDR2 are SEHNR and FQNEAQ (reference sequence). This CDR3 is 13 amino acids long. V was cut by 8 bases and J by 0 bases, with 11 bases left in between. CDR3 DNA: TGTGCCAGCGAGGGGGTCCTCTCCTACGAGCAGTACTTC. This translates into CASEGVLSYEQYF.

In its sample, this clone was seen a few times. This sample includes further DNA sequences coding for the same CDR3. The V and J genes are TRBV12-5 and TRBJ2-1; 10 nucleotides align to TRBD2. Per germline, CDR1 LGHNT and CDR2 FRNRAP. J lost 5 bases, V lost 3 bases, and 1 base had no gene match. The CDR3 contains 14 residues. CDR3 sequence reads: CASGLAGGNNEQFF. The CDR3, as DNA: TGTGCTAGTGGTTTAGCGGGGGGGAACAATGAGCAGTTCTTC. Together with reference TRBV12-5 and TRBJ2-1, the CDR3 gives the full variable domain: DARVTQTPRHKVTEMGQEVTMRCQPILGHNTVFWYRQTMMQGLELLAYFRNRAPLDDSGMPKDRFSAEMPDATLATLKIQPSEPRDSAVYFCASGLAGGNNEQFFGPGTRLTVL.

This clone showed up just a few times. The identical CDR3 is also encoded by other nucleotide sequences in the sample. The chain recombines TRBV20-1 with TRBJ2-1, with D hard to call. Germline assignment: CDR1 DFQATT and CDR2 SNEGSKA (reference sequence). The CDR3 covers 11 residues. V lost 2 bases and J lost 7, with 6 bases in between. CDR3 sequence: CSARSDNEQFF. The DNA for the CDR3 is TGCAGTGCTAGAAGTGATAATGAGCAGTTCTTC.

V is TRBV29-1 and J is TRBJ2-3, with unresolved D. There are 13 residues in the CDR3. CDR1 is SQVTM, CDR2 ANQGSEA, per germline. With 2 bases removed from V and 7 bases from J, the gap between germline ends came to 13 bases. The CDR3 loop reads CSVEPPKGNTQYF. CDR3 nucleotide sequence: TGCAGCGTTGAACCTCCGAAGGGAAATACGCAGTATTTT.

Worth noting for this clone: This sample also contains other DNA sequences that code for the same CDR3. This rearrangement joins TRBV4-1 to TRBJ2-5; no clear D. V lost 0 bases and J lost 4, with 3 bases in between. This CDR3 has 12 amino acids. The germline CDR1 and CDR2 sequences are MGHRA and YSYEKL. CDR3 amino acids: CASSQDLETQYF. The DNA of the CDR3 is TGCGCCAGCAGCCAAGATTTAGAGACCCAGTACTTC.

This chain connects TRBV15 to TRBJ2-2; D possibly corresponds to TRBD2 (6 bases). CDR1 LNHNV and CDR2 YYDKDF come from the germline V gene (reference sequence). The CDR3 sequence is 18 residues long. With 0 bases removed from V and 2 bases from J, the gap between germline ends came to 16 bases. This CDR3 is CATSRDWRETVNTGELFF. CDR3 in DNA: TGTGCCACCAGCAGAGATTGGAGGGAGACAGTTAACACCGGGGAGCTGTTTTTT. The whole variable domain, filled in from reference TRBV15 and TRBJ2-2, reads DAMVIQNPRYQVTQFGKPVTLSCSQTLNHNVMYWYQQKSSQAPKLLFHYYDKDFNNEADTPDNFQSRRPNTSFCFLDIRSPGLGDTAMYLCATSRDWRETVNTGELFFGEGSRLTVL.

This clone appeared many times. This chain connects TRBV29-1 to TRBJ1-1; tentatively, D is TRBD1 (6 bases). The V end lost 4 bases, the J end lost 1 base, and 13 bases lay between the germline ends. CDR1 SQVTM and CDR2 ANQGSEA come from the germline V gene. The CDR3 covers 14 residues. The CDR3 sequence: CSVGETQGNTEAFF. The DNA for the CDR3 is TGCAGCGTTGGGGAGACACAGGGGAACACTGAAGCTTTCTTT.

This chain connects TRBV27 to TRBJ2-1; 10 bases fit TRBD1. CDR3 length: 15 amino acids. With 7 bases clipped from V and 1 base from J, the junction kept 4 bases outside the gene matches. Germline V gene data show CDR1 as MNHEY and CDR2 as SMNVEV (reference sequence). The CDR3 spells CASTKGQGSYNEQFF. In nucleotides, the CDR3 is TGTGCCAGCACCAAGGGACAGGGGTCCTACAATGAGCAGTTCTTC.

In this sample, this clone turned up a few times. V gene TRBV7-9 combines with J gene TRBJ1-2; 11 bases align to TRBD1. Germline CDR1 reads SEHNR; CDR2 reads FQNEAQ (reference sequence). This CDR3 spans 14 amino acids. V shed 3 bases and J 7 bases; nucleotides not matched to a gene: 4. DNA for the CDR3: TGTGCCAGCAGCTTGTCCGGGACAGGGGGTGGCTACACCTTC. Protein product: CASSLSGTGGGYTF. Using reference TRBV7-9 and TRBJ1-2 for the parts outside the CDR3, the full variable domain is DTGVSQNPRHKITKRGQNVTFRCDPISEHNRLYWYRQTLGQGPEFLTYFQNEAQLEKSRLLSDRFSAERPKGSFSTLEIQRTEQGDSAMYLCASSLSGTGGGYTFGSGTRLTVV.

The J gene is TRBJ1-1, the V gene TRBV28; D not resolved. The germline V gene has CDR1 MDHEN and CDR2 SYDVKM. The CDR3 spans 12 residues. V dropped 3 bases and J dropped 6 bases, with 8 bases sitting between them. The CDR3 protein is CASSFARAEAFF. Here the CDR3 DNA reads TGTGCCAGCAGTTTTGCGAGAGCTGAAGCTTTCTTT.

This clone was recorded a few times. The chain employs TRBV2 and TRBJ2-7; unclear D gene. The V gene lost 2 bases and the J gene lost 2 bases, with 13 bases spanning the gap. The CDR3 consists of 15 residues. Germline values: CDR1 SNHLY, CDR2 FYNNEI. The CDR3 coding sequence is TGTGCCAGCAGTGAATTAAGGGCAGGACCCTACGAGCAGTACTTC. Translating gives CASSELRAGPYEQYF.

This clone has a single count. The rearrangement joins TRBV7-6 to TRBJ1-6; the match to TRBD1 covers 9 bases. After removal of 4 bases from V and 2 bases from J, the junction contained 3 bases not matched to a gene. The CDR3 totals 16 residues. CDR1 is SGHVS and CDR2 is FNYEAQ in the germline V gene. The CDR3 DNA reads as TGTGCCAGCAGCTCGGGACAGGGTACCTATAATTCACCCCTCCACTTT. Translation gives CASSSGQGTYNSPLHF.

This clone was detected only a few times. Other DNA sequences of this sample code for an identical CDR3. The V and J genes are TRBV29-1 and TRBJ1-1, with D perhaps matching TRBD1 (5 bases). Germline V lookup: CDR1 SQVTM, CDR2 ANQGSEA. The CDR3 totals 12 residues. V lost 4 bases and J 1 base, leaving 7 bases between the germline ends. This chain's CDR3 is CSVGRANTEAFF. The CDR3 coding sequence is TGCAGCGTTGGCAGGGCGAACACTGAAGCTTTCTTT.

This clone has only a few counts. This chain connects TRBV15 to TRBJ2-3; 12 nucleotides align to TRBD2. With V trimmed by 0 bases and J by 4 bases, 2 bases remained unmatched. Germline loops: CDR1 LNHNV, CDR2 YYDKDF (reference sequence). The CDR3 contains 16 residues. DNA of the CDR3: TGTGCCACCAGCAGAGATCCTAGCGGGAGGGCAGATACGCAGTATTTT. Protein sequence: CATSRDPSGRADTQYF.